This TCR beta chain was documented in a study of T cells expressing NK-cell markers. From the 5' RACE reads, TCRdb lists one entry per CDR3 protein and no DNA. This repertoire includes 300,000 to 450,000 distinct CDR3 sequences. Sequenced input: blood T cells: a sorted CD56 or NKG2C T cell subset, CD4+ or CD8+ T cells, or bulk PBMC T cells (not recorded which). The receptor was isolated from a man between 18 and 69 years old in good health.

The CDR3 region is CASAGQAASTDTQYF. The V call is TRBV19, the J call TRBJ2-3; TCRdb proposes TRBD2, but this gene call is untestable without DNA. CDR1 is LNHDA and CDR2 is SQIVND in the germline V gene (reference sequence). CDR3 length equals 15 residues.